This T cell receptor (beta chain) was sequenced in a study of beta chain features in type 1 diabetes. Notes on the study in general: People with Type 1 diabetes carried modestly yet significantly shorter TCRB CDR3s in all four CD4+ subsets.

This CDR3 is built from 15 residues. The germline CDR1 and CDR2 sequences are SNHLY and FYNNEI. V gave up 2 bases and J gave up 1 base, with 11 bases separating them. Expressed TCRB transcripts were sequenced because the isolated RNA had all been reverse transcribed beforehand. Clones were sequenced by immunoSEQ multiplex PCR, and TCRdb holds only the in-frame ones, with some missing. The table includes under 300,000 clones, approximately 15% detected once. On this clone: Its antigen remains unknown.

The chain carries TRBV2 and TRBJ2-5; D call uncertain. The sequence came from a man younger than 40 with type 1 diabetes. The sample was naive CD4+ T cells from blood. The CDR3 loop reads CASSEQARIQETQYF. CDR3 DNA: TGTGCCAGCAGTGAACAGGCACGGATCCAAGAGACCCAGTACTTC. Complete variable domain (other parts from reference TRBV2 and TRBJ2-5): EPEVTQTPSHQVTQMGQEVILRCVPISNHLYFYWYRQILGQKVEFLVSFYNNEISEKSEIFDDQFSVERPDGSNFTLKIRSTKLEDSAMYFCASSEQARIQETQYFGPGTRLLVL.